The 16 T cell receptor beta chains below all came from one sample that was sequenced in a study of T cell repertoires in cytomegalovirus infection. TCRdb reprocessed the reads with MiXCR, giving one entry per CDR3 protein. Of roughly 320,000 distinct CDR3 sequences listed, over 7.5% are singletons. The sample consisted of PBMCs. The source is a human donor in good health (CMV status not recorded). Some clones in this sample may be carry-over from other donors' samples.

There are many counts of this clonotype. The V gene is TRBV7-2, the J gene TRBJ1-3; D is perhaps TRBD1 (5 bases). The germline V and J ends were trimmed by 6 bases and 7 bases, with 22 bases remaining between them. The germline gives CDR1 SGHTA, CDR2 FQGNSA. The CDR3 contains 16 residues. The CDR3 nucleotides read TGTGCCAGCAGTTCCCCCGGGGGGACCGGGGGGAACACCATATATTTT. Translated: CASSSPGGTGGNTIYF.

Relative to its sample, this clonotype is medium-sized. V usage is TRBV4-2 and J usage is TRBJ1-4; 9 positions match TRBD1. The J segment lost 6 bases and the V segment lost 3 bases, leaving 8 bases of the junction unmatched. In germline, CDR1 is LGHNA, CDR2 YNFKEQ. There are 16 residues in the CDR3. The CDR3 DNA follows: TGTGCCAGCAGCCAGGTACACAGGGGGCTGGATGAAAAACTGTTTTTT. Amino acid sequence: CASSQVHRGLDEKLFF.

This clonotype appeared a few times. The chain uses TRBV7-2 and TRBJ1-2; TRBD1 matches at 9 bases. This CDR3 comprises 18 residues. The V and J ends lost 3 bases and 3 bases, in that order; junction bases with no gene match: 14. Germline V lookup: CDR1 SGHTA, CDR2 FQGNSA. This CDR3 reads CASSFRPGQGKADYGYTF. DNA of the CDR3: TGTGCCAGCAGCTTTCGACCGGGACAGGGAAAGGCAGACTATGGCTACACCTTC.

The chain couples TRBV7-2 to TRBJ1-1; D is unresolved. Germline V gene lookup returns CDR1 SGHTA and CDR2 FQGNSA. V was pared by 3 bases and J by 4 bases, with 9 bases between. The CDR3 is 13 amino acids. CDR3 DNA: TGTGCCAGCAGCTTTTCGGAAGTCACTGAAGCTTTCTTT. Amino acids: CASSFSEVTEAFF.

Details on this clonotype: The final CDR3 position lacks the conserved phenylalanine or tryptophan, pointing to a likely read error. The V gene is TRBV27, the J gene TRBJ2-1; 12 nucleotides align to TRBD2. The CDR3 is 17 residues long. Germline V gene sequence: CDR1 MNHEY, CDR2 SMNVEV (reference sequence). The V gene end was trimmed by 1 base and the J gene end by 3 bases; junction bases not matched to a gene: 4. This CDR3 reads CASSLLGLAGLYNEQFL. The CDR3 nucleotides read TGTGCCAGCAGTTTATTGGGACTAGCGGGCCTCTACAATGAGCAGTTCCTC.

Written as DNA, the CDR3 is TGTGCCAGCGGGGAACAGGGTTTTTTTGAGCAGTTCTTC. This sequence encodes CASGEQGFFEQFF. V is TRBV7-8 and J is TRBJ2-1, with a tentative D call TRBD1 (6 bases). Germline CDR1 reads SGHVS; CDR2 reads FQNEAQ. The CDR3 covers 13 residues. The ends were cut back, 8 bases at V and 9 bases at J, with 17 bases in the middle.

This clonotype was detected many times. This chain connects TRBV27 to TRBJ2-2, with TRBD2 matching 14 bases. The CDR3 runs 17 residues. Unmatched junction bases numbered 7, after V lost 5 bases and J lost 5 bases. From germline, CDR1 is MNHEY and CDR2 SMNVEV (reference sequence). The DNA of the CDR3 is TGTGCCAGCAGTAGGACTAGCGGGAGGACAGAGACCGGGGAGCTGTTTTTT. Translation gives CASSRTSGRTETGELFF.

This clonotype was detected a few times. The genes are TRBV6-1 and TRBJ1-1; the D gene is possibly TRBD1 (5 bases). V was pared by 5 bases and J by 8 bases, with 12 bases between. CDR3 length: 12 amino acids. CDR1 is MNHNS, CDR2 SASEGT, per germline. In DNA, the CDR3 is TGTGCCAGCAGTCCCGAGGGGTCCGAAGCTTTCTTT. Residues: CASSPEGSEAFF.

This clonotype was detected a few times. J is TRBJ2-7 and V is TRBV10-3; the D gene is possibly TRBD2 (5 bases). Germline CDR1 is ENHRY and CDR2 is SYGVKD. CDR3 size: 13 residues. Between the trimmed V and J ends, which lost 6 bases and 0 bases, there was a span of 9 bases. CDR3 amino acids: CAISSGLSYEQYF. CDR3 coding DNA: TGTGCCATCAGCAGCGGACTCTCCTACGAGCAGTACTTC.

This clonotype was counted many times. This chain connects TRBV7-9 to TRBJ1-1, with 9 bases lining up with TRBD1. There are 15 residues in the CDR3. The V gene's germline CDR1 is SEHNR and CDR2 FQNEAQ (reference sequence). The V and J ends lost 4 bases and 4 bases, in that order; junction bases with no gene match: 7. In nucleotides, the CDR3 is TGTGCCAGCAGCTGGACAGGGGCACCAATCACTGAAGCTTTCTTT. Translation gives CASSWTGAPITEAFF.

This clonotype was counted only a few times. The chain carries TRBV7-2 and TRBJ1-5; no reliable D call. Germline CDR1 is SGHTA and CDR2 is FQGNSA. The CDR3 has 13 residues. The germline V and J ends were trimmed by 2 bases and 7 bases, with 9 bases remaining between them. This chain's CDR3 is CASSLQLGQPQHF. The CDR3 bases are TGTGCCAGCAGCTTACAACTCGGACAGCCCCAGCATTTT.

This clonotype was seen a few times. This chain uses TRBV29-1 with TRBJ1-2, with D tentatively TRBD1 (6 bases). V lost 6 bases and J lost 4, with 12 bases in between. The V gene's germline CDR1 is SQVTM and CDR2 ANQGSEA. CDR3 size: 12 residues. CDR3 amino acids: CSVDRPSYGYTF. The CDR3 bases are TGCAGCGTAGACAGGCCGAGCTATGGCTACACCTTC.

This clonotype was picked up a small number of times. CDR3 bases: TGCAGTGCTACCGGGACAGGGACCAATGAGCAGTTCTTC. Translation: CSATGTGTNEQFF. The chain links TRBV20-1 to TRBJ2-1; 9 nucleotides line up with TRBD1. The germline V gene encodes CDR1 DFQATT and CDR2 SNEGSKA (reference sequence). The CDR3 length is 13 residues. V lost 4 bases to trimming and J lost 6 bases; unmatched junction nucleotides: 4.

This rearrangement joins TRBV4-2 to TRBJ2-3; D assignment may be TRBD1 or TRBD2 (6 bases each). Germline assignment: CDR1 LGHNA and CDR2 YNFKEQ. V gave up 0 bases and J gave up 0 bases, with 10 bases separating them. CDR3 length equals 16 residues. The CDR3 DNA sequence: TGTGCCAGCAGCCAAGATCCGGGGGCAAGCACAGATACGCAGTATTTT. It encodes CASSQDPGASTDTQYF.

J is TRBJ1-1 and V is TRBV7-3, with D unresolved. Germline assignment: CDR1 SGHTA and CDR2 FQGTGA. V was clipped by 5 bases and J by 5 bases, with 15 bases between them. The CDR3 contains 14 residues. The CDR3 nucleotides read TGTGCCAGCAGCGGTGGGTCTGGTGGGACTGAAGCTTTCTTT. Encoded protein: CASSGGSGGTEAFF.

This clonotype was found many times. V and J are TRBV7-3 and TRBJ2-3, with a weak D call TRBD2 (5 bases). V was clipped by 2 bases and J by 2 bases, with 26 bases between them. Per the germline V gene, CDR1 is SGHTA and CDR2 is FQGTGA. The CDR3 sequence is 20 residues long. CDR3 nucleotides: TGTGCCAGCAGCTTATTTCCCCTTTTTAGTCTAGCAGATAACACAGATACGCAGTATTTT. Protein: CASSLFPLFSLADNTDTQYF.